This T cell receptor (beta chain) was observed in a study of T cells after yellow fever vaccination. Findings of the study overall: Some clonotypes were seen in both the CD4 and the CD8 compartments. These made up a small share and likely arose from convergent recombination.

Using its own MiXCR run on the 5' RACE reads, TCRdb lists one record per CDR3 protein. Here the sample spans around 300,000 distinct CDR3 sequences, approximately 4% being singletons. Trimming removed 0 bases at V and 7 bases at J, with 9 bases between. CDR1 is MGHRA and CDR2 is YSYEKL in the germline V gene. The CDR3 spans 13 residues. This clonotype appeared a few times. Its matching antigen is unknown. The specimen was PBMCs, collected 5 days after the yellow fever booster vaccination. This sequence was found in a man between 18 and 35 years old who received the YFV17D yellow fever vaccine. The chain employs TRBV4-1 and TRBJ1-2; TRBD1 is a possible D gene (6 bases). This chain's CDR3 is CASSQDTGSGYTF. The CDR3 bases are TGCGCCAGCAGCCAAGACACAGGGAGTGGCTACACCTTC.